The rows below give T cell receptor beta chains drawn from one sample of a study of T cells in localized non-small cell lung cancer. Produced via immunoSEQ multiplex PCR; TCRdb's table is partial and in-frame only. The table records 25,000 or so clones, 88% of them present only once. Source: PBMCs, taken before any cancer treatment. The receptors were gathered from a man aged 40 to 70 with stage II lung adenocarcinoma. Both conserved end residues are part of each CDR3. A D gene is named only where the DNA matches it firmly. Only part of the rows carry a size: once, few, many, or a class if the clone is expanded.

V	size	D	J	CDR3	DNA
TRBV5-1	once	NA	TRBJ1-6	CASSRAGGDNSPLHF	TGCGCCAGCAGCCGAGCGGGCGGCGATAATTCACCCCTCCACTTT
TRBV2	NA	NA	TRBJ2-5	CASSVASRGETQYF	TGTGCCAGCAGTGTGGCCTCCAGGGGTGAGACCCAGTACTTC
TRBV10-3	once	NA	TRBJ1-1	CAISPTVNTEAFF	TGTGCCATCAGCCCGACGGTGAACACTGAAGCTTTCTTT
TRBV5-8	NA	TRBD1	TRBJ2-5	CASTTGTAQETQYF	TGTGCCAGCACTACCGGGACAGCGCAAGAGACCCAGTACTTC
TRBV6-1	NA	TRBD2	TRBJ2-7	CASSEEGGLDLEQYF	TGTGCCAGCAGTGAAGAGGGGGGACTAGACCTTGAGCAGTACTTC
TRBV6-1	NA	TRBD1	TRBJ1-3	CASKRTGDPGNTIYF	TGTGCCAGCAAAAGGACAGGGGATCCTGGAAACACCATATATTTT
TRBV25-1	NA	TRBD2	TRBJ2-5	CASTSGIGGETQYF	TGTGCCAGCACTAGCGGGATAGGTGGAGAGACCCAGTACTTC
TRBV19	NA	NA	TRBJ2-7	CASSHSSENYEQYF	TGTGCCAGTAGTCACTCTAGCGAGAACTACGAGCAGTACTTC
TRBV28	NA	NA	TRBJ1-4	CASSSITGLRDEKLFF	TGTGCCAGCAGTTCGATTACAGGGCTCCGGGATGAAAAACTGTTTTTT
TRBV23-1	NA	NA	TRBJ1-2	CASSQSPGRDNTSANYGYTF	TGCGCCAGCAGTCAATCCCCGGGTCGGGACAACACTTCAGCTAACTATGGCTACACCTTC
TRBV10-3	NA	TRBD1	TRBJ1-4	CAISAGTDEKLFF	TGTGCCATCAGTGCCGGGACAGATGAAAAACTGTTTTTT
TRBV9	NA	NA	TRBJ2-1	CASSVGGGGPYNEQFF	TGTGCCAGCAGCGTAGGCGGTGGGGGGCCCTACAATGAGCAGTTCTTC
TRBV6-6	NA	NA	TRBJ2-7	CASSYSYSNLYEQYF	TGTGCCAGCAGTTACTCCTACTCGAACCTCTACGAGCAGTACTTC
TRBV19	NA	NA	TRBJ1-2	CASSISGVISYYGYTF	TGTGCCAGTAGTATTTCGGGTGTCATCTCGTACTATGGCTACACCTTC
TRBV5-1	NA	TRBD2	TRBJ2-5	CASSRGLEGETQYF	TGCGCCAGCAGCCGAGGACTAGAAGGGGAGACCCAGTACTTC
TRBV27	NA	NA	TRBJ2-5	CASRPGRRQETQYF	TGTGCCAGCCGCCCGGGGAGGAGACAAGAGACCCAGTACTTC
TRBV18	NA	NA	TRBJ2-5	CASSPMANAQETQYF	TGTGCCAGCTCACCAATGGCAAACGCCCAAGAGACCCAGTACTTC
TRBV12-5	NA	NA	TRBJ2-5	CASGFSLGETQYF	TGTGCTAGTGGATTCTCCCTTGGAGAGACCCAGTACTTC
TRBV27	NA	NA	TRBJ1-2	CASSLGRGSNYGYTF	TGTGCCAGCAGTTTGGGTAGAGGATCTAACTATGGCTACACCTTC
TRBV6-6	NA	NA	TRBJ1-3	CASSYGGGNTIYF	TGTGCCAGCAGTTACGGCGGAGGAAACACCATATATTTT
TRBV30	NA	TRBD1	TRBJ2-3	CAWTENQGATDTQYF	TGTGCCTGGACTGAAAACCAGGGGGCCACAGATACGCAGTATTTT
TRBV27	NA	NA	TRBJ2-5	CASSLLYVQREETQYF	TGTGCCAGCAGCCTACTTTACGTCCAGCGTGAAGAGACCCAGTACTTC
TRBV18	once	TRBD1	TRBJ1-1	CASAIDREGTEAFF	TGTGCCAGCGCGATTGACAGGGAGGGCACTGAAGCTTTCTTT
TRBV23-1	NA	NA	TRBJ1-1	CASNRQVNTEAFF	TGCGCCAGCAACCGACAGGTTAACACTGAAGCTTTCTTT
TRBV7-9	NA	NA	TRBJ2-7	CASSLRVYEQYF	TGTGCCAGCAGCCTCAGGGTCTACGAGCAGTACTTC
TRBV7-9	NA	NA	TRBJ2-3	CASRSGPDTQYF	TGTGCCAGCAGGTCAGGTCCAGATACGCAGTATTTT
TRBV6-1	NA	NA	TRBJ1-1	CASSEMAGIRAFF	TGTGCCAGCAGTGAAATGGCGGGGATTAGAGCTTTCTTT
TRBV19	NA	TRBD1	TRBJ1-4	CASSGHRGTNEKLFF	TGTGCCAGTAGTGGTCACAGGGGTACTAATGAAAAACTGTTTTTT
TRBV19	once	TRBD1	TRBJ1-1	CATRGFRGGVAEAFF	TGTGCCACCAGGGGGTTCCGGGGCGGGGTGGCTGAAGCTTTCTTT
TRBV11-2	NA	NA	TRBJ1-1	CASFQGGGTEAFF	TGTGCCAGCTTTCAGGGTGGAGGCACTGAAGCTTTCTTT
TRBV15	NA	TRBD1	TRBJ1-3	CATSRDVWTGGAGNTIYF	TGTGCCACCAGCAGAGATGTCTGGACAGGGGGTGCTGGAAACACCATATATTTT
TRBV7-2	NA	NA	TRBJ1-3	CASSLLAGISGNTIYF	TGTGCCAGCAGCTTATTGGCAGGGATCTCTGGAAACACCATATATTTT
TRBV9	NA	NA	TRBJ1-4	CASSAGTAEKLFF	TGTGCCAGCAGCGCTGGGACGGCTGAAAAACTGTTTTTT
TRBV28	once	NA	TRBJ1-1	CASSFVGTEAFF	TGTGCCAGCAGTTTCGTGGGCACTGAAGCTTTCTTT
TRBV2	once	TRBD1	TRBJ2-2	CASSENRGSFGLFF	TGTGCCAGCAGTGAAAACAGGGGCTCCTTTGGGCTGTTTTTT
TRBV11-3	NA	NA	TRBJ2-2	CASSLGAGGLARTGELFF	TGTGCCAGCAGCTTAGGAGCTGGTGGGCTAGCGCGCACCGGGGAGCTGTTTTTT
TRBV7-2	NA	TRBD2	TRBJ2-2	CASSPSSGTNTGELFF	TGTGCCAGCAGCCCGTCCAGCGGGACGAACACCGGGGAGCTGTTTTTT
TRBV9	NA	NA	TRBJ2-5	CASSGETQYF	TGTGCCAGCAGCGGCGAGACCCAGTACTTC
TRBV4-3	once	TRBD1	TRBJ1-2	CASSQLGTGAFYGYTF	TGCGCCAGCAGCCAGCTGGGGACAGGGGCTTTCTATGGCTACACCTTC
TRBV11-2	NA	NA	TRBJ2-7	CASSQDGSSLREQYF	TGTGCCAGCAGCCAAGATGGGAGCAGCCTCCGGGAGCAGTACTTC
TRBV7-8	few	NA	TRBJ2-7	CASLPGAGGLSTGQYF	TGTGCCAGCCTTCCCGGGGCTGGGGGGTTGTCGACGGGGCAGTACTTC
TRBV5-1	NA	TRBD2	TRBJ2-1	CASSTGLAGHEQFF	TGCGCCAGCAGCACAGGACTAGCGGGACATGAGCAGTTCTTC
TRBV11-3	medium-sized	TRBD1	TRBJ2-7	CASSLRTGGEQYF	TGTGCCAGCAGCTTAAGGACAGGGGGCGAGCAGTACTTC